This entry lists 21 T cell receptor beta chains sequenced from one sample in a study of shared clonotypes between healthy human individuals. TCRdb's copy holds only in-frame clones and misses some; the assay was immunoSEQ multiplex PCR. The sample carries millions of clones, roughly nine tenths recorded once. Sequenced sample: naive CD4+ T cells sorted from blood. The sample's subset: CD45RA+ positively selected. The receptors here all came from a young man in good health.

The chain is built from TRBV2 and TRBJ1-5; the D is unclear. The V end was cut by 3 bases, the J end by 3 bases, with 12 bases between. This CDR3 is built from 15 residues. CDR1 SNHLY and CDR2 FYNNEI come from the germline V gene. The CDR3 coding sequence is TGTGCCAGCAGTGAGAACAGCCCACTCAATCAGCCCCAGCATTTT. It is translated as CASSENSPLNQPQHF.

This sequence joins TRBV5-1 and TRBJ2-3; 12 bases map to TRBD1. CDR3 length equals 17 residues. Trimming cost V 3 bases and J 3 bases; bases outside gene matches: 8. The germline V gene has CDR1 SGHRS and CDR2 YFSETQ. This CDR3 is CASSWGQGAMGTDTQYF. CDR3 DNA: TGCGCCAGCAGCTGGGGACAGGGGGCTATGGGTACAGATACGCAGTATTTT.

The J gene is TRBJ2-2, the V gene TRBV14; weak D call: TRBD1 (5 bases). The V gene's germline CDR1 is SGHDN and CDR2 FVKESK. The CDR3 runs to 14 residues. V was cut by 5 bases and J by 6 bases, with 13 bases left in between. In DNA form, the CDR3 reads TGTGCCAGCAGCTGGGGCCCCAACCCCGGGGAGCTGTTTTTT. Translated: CASSWGPNPGELFF.

The chain links TRBV4-3 to TRBJ2-3, with 7 positions matching TRBD2. The CDR3 extends over 17 amino acids. CDR1 LGHNA and CDR2 YSLEER come from the germline V gene. Unmatched junction bases numbered 7, after V lost 1 base and J lost 0 bases. In DNA, the CDR3 is TGCGCCAGCAGCCAAGGCCCGGCGGGAGTTAGCACAGATACGCAGTATTTT. Residues: CASSQGPAGVSTDTQYF.

The V and J genes are TRBV5-1 and TRBJ2-3, with 8 bases identical to TRBD1. The CDR3 runs to 13 residues. Trimming took 0 bases from V and 7 from J; bases not matched to a gene: 1. CDR1 and CDR2 from the germline V gene are SGHRS and YFSETQ. CDR3 region: CASSLGTGYTQYF. The CDR3 region has the DNA TGCGCCAGCAGCTTGGGGACAGGGTATACGCAGTATTTT.

The rearrangement uses TRBV5-1 and TRBJ2-1; TRBD2 matches at 8 bases. This CDR3 is built from 16 residues. The V gene's germline CDR1 is SGHRS and CDR2 YFSETQ. Trimming cost V 3 bases and J 4 bases; bases outside gene matches: 9. CDR3 sequence reads: CASSSGEAGAYNEQFF. The CDR3, as DNA: TGCGCCAGCAGCTCCGGGGAAGCGGGGGCGTACAATGAGCAGTTCTTC.

The chain links TRBV5-6 to TRBJ2-5; possible D gene TRBD1, 5 bases. The J call could be wrong; TRBJ2-7 is a better fit for the DNA end. The germline gives CDR1 SGHDT, CDR2 YYEEEE. CDR3 length: 13 amino acids. The CDR3 sequence is CASSLVGASEQYF. CDR3 bases: TGTGCCAGCAGCTTGGTTGGGGCCTCCGAGCAGTACTTC.

In this sample, this clone turned up a few times. The CDR3 DNA is TGTGCCAGCAGACAATACGCAGGGGACAGTGAAGCTTTCTTT. It translates to CASRQYAGDSEAFF. V is TRBV11-1 and J is TRBJ1-1, with 7 positions matching TRBD1. Germline V CDR1 and CDR2: SGHAT, FQDESV (reference sequence). The CDR3 spans 14 residues. V trimming: 6 bases; J trimming: 7 bases; junction bases outside the gene matches: 11.

This clone was picked up a small number of times. The CDR3 spells CASSIGRGLEAFF. Written as DNA, the CDR3 is TGTGCCAGTAGTATAGGACGGGGGCTTGAAGCTTTCTTT. The chain has TRBV19 and TRBJ1-1; tentative D call: TRBD1 (6 bases). This CDR3 comprises 13 residues. Looked up from germline, CDR1 is LNHDA and CDR2 is SQIVND (reference sequence). V was cut by 1 base and J by 7 bases, with 10 bases left in between.

In regard to this clone: The junction departs from the called germline gene at one end, perhaps through a read error. This rearrangement joins TRBV15 to TRBJ2-7; D is unclear. The V gene's germline CDR1 is LNHNV and CDR2 YYDKDF (reference sequence). The CDR3 is made up of 12 amino acids. The CDR3 DNA is TGTGCCACCAGCAGAGATACTTTCGGCAGAAACTTC. It codes for CATSRDTFGRNF.

The genes are TRBV4-2 and TRBJ1-2; 10 nucleotides line up with TRBD1. The length of the CDR3 is 16 residues. V gave up 4 bases and J gave up 6 bases; unmatched junction bases: 11. The V gene's germline CDR1 is LGHNA and CDR2 YNFKEQ. DNA of the CDR3: TGTGCCAGCAGCCCAACGACCGGGACAGGGGTCAATGGCTACACCTTC. It encodes CASSPTTGTGVNGYTF.

Of note for this clone: The same CDR3 is also encoded by other DNA sequences in this sample. This rearrangement joins TRBV7-2 to TRBJ2-7, with 13 bases fitting TRBD2. Germline V gene data show CDR1 as SGHTA and CDR2 as FQGNSA. This CDR3 spans 16 amino acids. V trimming: 5 bases; J trimming: 0 bases; junction bases outside the gene matches: 4. CDR3 sequence: CASSLGLAGASYEQYF. CDR3 in DNA: TGTGCCAGCAGCCTTGGACTAGCGGGGGCCTCCTACGAGCAGTACTTC.

The chain joins TRBV19 to TRBJ1-1; TRBD1 aligns across 7 bases. The CDR3 has 15 residues. CDR1 is LNHDA and CDR2 is SQIVND in the germline V gene (reference sequence). V lost 8 bases and J lost 0; bases outside the gene matches: 9. CDR3 residues: CASHQGEAMNTEAFF. The CDR3 DNA is TGTGCCAGTCATCAGGGGGAGGCAATGAACACTGAAGCTTTCTTT.

The chain carries TRBV5-1 and TRBJ1-2, with a weak D call TRBD1 (5 bases). The ends were cut back, 4 bases at V and 5 bases at J, with 18 bases in the middle. The V gene's germline CDR1 is SGHRS and CDR2 YFSETQ. The CDR3 has 15 amino acids. CDR3 sequence (DNA): TGCGCCAGCAGCCTAATAGGGACGGTTGCTTATGGCTACACCTTC. Amino acid sequence: CASSLIGTVAYGYTF.

The rearrangement links TRBV6-5 to TRBJ2-5; tentative D call: TRBD2 (7 bases). Trimming cost V 4 bases and J 1 base, with 13 bases left between them. The germline V gene encodes CDR1 MNHEY and CDR2 SVGAGI. The CDR3 is 15 amino acids. CDR3 residues: CASSSLGGGQETQYF. The CDR3 bases are TGTGCCAGCAGTTCCCTAGGGGGGGGCCAAGAGACCCAGTACTTC.

Notes on this clone: Other DNA variants within this sample encode the same CDR3. This chain joins TRBV4-1 and TRBJ2-5; D call uncertain. The CDR3 runs to 13 residues. The V and J ends lost 4 bases and 5 bases respectively, with 11 bases between them. Germline lookup yields CDR1 MGHRA and CDR2 YSYEKL. CDR3 region: CASSRGPLETQYF. CDR3 nucleotide sequence: TGCGCCAGCAGCCGTGGACCCCTGGAGACCCAGTACTTC.

Points on this clone: This sample includes further DNA sequences coding for the same CDR3. This chain joins TRBV4-1 and TRBJ2-3; 11 bases line up with TRBD2. CDR1 and CDR2 from the germline V gene are MGHRA and YSYEKL. The CDR3 consists of 16 residues. Trimming took 4 bases from V and 0 from J; bases not matched to a gene: 3. The CDR3 DNA reads as TGCGCCAGCAGCCTCCGGACTAGCGGGAGCACAGATACGCAGTATTTT. Amino acid sequence: CASSLRTSGSTDTQYF.

This clone appeared a single time. The gene calls are TRBV10-3 and TRBJ1-2; D gene unclear. Between the trimmed V and J ends, which lost 0 bases and 4 bases, there was a span of 12 bases. Looked up from germline, CDR1 is ENHRY and CDR2 is SYGVKD. The CDR3 extends over 15 amino acids. CDR3 amino acids: CAISESKQIIYGYTF. For the CDR3, the DNA is TGTGCCATCAGTGAGTCGAAACAGATAATCTATGGCTACACCTTC.

This chain uses TRBV5-4 with TRBJ1-1; D not certain. Germline loops: CDR1 SGHNT, CDR2 YYREEE (reference sequence). Trimming took 1 base from V and 5 from J, leaving 15 bases between them. The CDR3 loop spans 15 amino acids. The chain's CDR3 is CASSLQSAGTTEAFF. CDR3 coding DNA: TGTGCCAGCAGCTTGCAGTCAGCCGGAACTACTGAAGCTTTCTTT.

The rearrangement links TRBV25-1 to TRBJ2-3, with unresolved D. The germline V gene has CDR1 MGHDK and CDR2 SYGVNS. Trimming took off 1 base at V and 0 bases at J, with 11 bases between the two ends. This CDR3 region has 16 residues. CDR3 coding DNA: TGTGCCAGCAGTGAATTGTCCCTAGGTAGCACAGATACGCAGTATTTT. Translation: CASSELSLGSTDTQYF.

The rearrangement joins TRBV6-1 to TRBJ2-7; D is possibly TRBD1 or TRBD2 (7 bases each). CDR1 and CDR2 from the germline V gene are MNHNS and SASEGT. V gave up 7 bases and J gave up 3 bases, with 16 bases separating them. This CDR3 has 14 amino acids. The CDR3 loop is CASTPGGGIYEQYF. Here the CDR3 DNA reads TGTGCCAGCACGCCAGGGGGGGGTATCTACGAGCAGTACTTC.